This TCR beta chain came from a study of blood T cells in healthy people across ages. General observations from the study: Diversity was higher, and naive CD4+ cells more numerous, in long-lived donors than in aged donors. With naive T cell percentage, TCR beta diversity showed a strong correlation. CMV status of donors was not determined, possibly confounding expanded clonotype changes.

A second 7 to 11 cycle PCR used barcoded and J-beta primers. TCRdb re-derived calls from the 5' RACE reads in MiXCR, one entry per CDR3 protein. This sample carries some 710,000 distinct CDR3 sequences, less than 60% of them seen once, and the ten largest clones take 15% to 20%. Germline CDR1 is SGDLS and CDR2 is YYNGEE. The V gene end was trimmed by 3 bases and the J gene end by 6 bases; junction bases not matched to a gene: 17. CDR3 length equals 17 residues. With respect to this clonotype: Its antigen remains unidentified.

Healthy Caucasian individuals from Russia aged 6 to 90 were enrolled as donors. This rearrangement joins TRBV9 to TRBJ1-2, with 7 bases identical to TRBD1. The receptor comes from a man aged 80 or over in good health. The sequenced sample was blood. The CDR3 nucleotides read TGTGCCAGCAGCGCAGACGCAACAGGGGCGGTTGGCGATGGCTACACCTTC. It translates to CASSADATGAVGDGYTF.